This TCR beta chain appears in the sequencing data of a study of beta chain features in type 1 diabetes. Study-wide context: Patient and healthy donor groups were alike in age, gender and cell yields. Examination of sorted cells across all samples involved over 85,000,000 cells. Regarding the study as a whole: For patients, the naive, central memory and Treg TCRB repertoires appeared more alike than for healthy donors. In every one of the four CD4+ subsets, TCRB CDR3s were moderately but significantly shorter in Type 1 diabetes patients. Fewer insertions but more deletions were seen at VDJ junctions in type 1 diabetes patients.

The CDR3 consists of 15 residues. Trimming shortened V by 0 bases and J by 1 base, and 12 bases separated the two germline ends. CDR1 and CDR2 (germline): SQVTM, ANQGSEA. Reverse transcribing all isolated RNA meant expressed TCRB transcripts were sequenced. TCRdb keeps only in-frame clones here, not all; method: immunoSEQ multiplex PCR. This table holds 150,000 to 200,000 clones, approximately 8.4% found once. On this clone: Antigen specificity is unknown.

This TCR was sampled from a man aged 18-30 years with type 1 diabetes. Sequenced input: central memory CD4+ T cells from blood. This rearrangement joins TRBV29-1 to TRBJ1-1, with D perhaps matching TRBD1 (5 bases). In DNA, the CDR3 is TGCAGCGTTGAAGATAGCGGGGCTGGGAACACTGAAGCTTTCTTT. Amino acids: CSVEDSGAGNTEAFF.